This T cell receptor (beta chain) was captured by sequencing in a study of blood T cell repertoires in COVID-19 (TCRdb year 2020). For the wider study: The collaborator samples originated in the United States, Italy and Spain and spanned the acute and convalescent phases of COVID-19. A de-identified subject ID, COVID-19 status, age in years and sex were almost always included in the sample metadata. The repertoires were made available in a free public database intended to serve as a resource for research on the immune response to SARS-CoV-2. The material from the prospective study consisted of cDNA or gDNA derived from T cells, B-cell-depleted T cells, or PBMCs. Samples came from the ongoing ImmuneRACE study (first 160 participants) plus 1,254 subjects from 6 global collaborators. Deeply sampled blood TCRbeta repertoires from subjects exposed to, actively infected with, or recovered from COVID-19 were included in the dataset. Where HLA class I and class II types were available, the types were taken from metadata supplied by the sample provider, not from assay-based typing.

TCRbeta CDR3 regions were amplified from genomic DNA by means of the immunoSEQ Assay, a bias-controlled multiplex PCR. Per the source publication's procedure: Nucleated cell counts per sample were estimated from amplification of reference gene primers within the assay. Sequence reads were collapsed and filtered to measure the absolute abundance of every unique TCRbeta CDR3 rearrangement. For each sample, productive Simpson clonality was calculated by taking the square root of Simpson's diversity index across productive rearrangements. In TCRdb, the immuneACCESS table is reduced to in-frame sequences with V and J assigned. These tables do not hold every clone; where another copy was compared, an unresolved V gene accounts for under half, and the others remain unexplained. V and J calls and clone size are as listed in that table; D and trimming were resolved from the DNA. Recorded for this sample are about 210,000 clones; about four fifths of them occurred a single time. Under 3% of the sample lies in the top ten.

Reading from cysteine to phenylalanine, the CDR3 counts 12 amino acids. The read is trimmed to its CDR3 DNA, 36 bases read in frame from base 1. The germline V gene gives CDR1 as MNHEY and CDR2 as SVGAGI. V lost 11 bases and J lost 0 bases; the stretch between them is 10 bases long. Of note for this clone: It lacks a known antigen. Base-call qualities are not available, and no considerably larger clone is one nucleotide away.

What the authors observed across the whole study: How much clinical and demographic metadata was included differed by source and by participant, and the metadata was provided uncurated.

Whole blood was collected in K2EDTA tubes by collaborating institutions according to the institutions' own protocols. For TCRbeta analysis, collaborators shipped samples in one of three forms: frozen whole blood, isolated PBMCs, or DNA extracted from either of those sample types. The TCR originated in a woman aged 40 to 50 with active or convalescent COVID-19. The sample comprised peripheral blood. Rearrangement joined TRBV6-5 to TRBJ1-1, and possibly TRBD1, on 5 matching bases. The CDR3 is CASRTMNTEAFF. The DNA reads as follows: TGTGCCTCCCGGACAATGAACACTGAAGCTTTCTTT.